The 25 T cell receptor beta chains below come from one sample, sequenced in a study of T cell responses to AZD1222 COVID-19 vaccine. The repertoire was sequenced with immunoSEQ multiplex PCR; TCRdb's copy has only in-frame clones and lacks some. The profile shows some 130,000 clones, about nine tenths of them singletons. This sample comprised peripheral blood, obtained on day 0 of AZD1222 vaccination. The receptors derive from an adult in good health.

The chain uses TRBV30 and TRBJ1-3; no firm D call. The V gene's germline CDR1 is GTSNPN and CDR2 SVGIG (reference sequence). Trimming stripped 4 bases from V and 4 bases from J, with 14 bases between. This CDR3 comprises 14 residues. CDR3 bases: TGTGCCTGGAAGAGGGAACGTCTCGGAAACACCATATATTTT. Amino acids: CAWKRERLGNTIYF.

The CDR3: CASRPMSGAGPSYGYTF. Here the CDR3 DNA reads TGTGCCAGCAGGCCAATGTCGGGGGCCGGGCCGTCATATGGCTACACCTTC. The chain joins TRBV3-1 (or the pseudogene TRBV3-2) to TRBJ1-2, with D possibly TRBD1 on 6 matching bases. Germline V gives CDR1 LGHDT, CDR2 YNNKEL (reference sequence). V was shortened by 6 bases and J by 5 bases, with 25 bases between the two germline ends. CDR3 length: 17 residues.

The chain joins TRBV5-6 to TRBJ1-1, with 7 bases aligning to TRBD1. Germline V gene sequence: CDR1 SGHDT, CDR2 YYEEEE. The CDR3 totals 14 residues. V lost 5 bases and J lost 6; bases outside the gene matches: 10. DNA of the CDR3: TGTGCCAGCAGTGACAGAACAGGGGCCCCTGAAGCTTTCTTT. Protein product: CASSDRTGAPEAFF.

This chain connects TRBV5-1 to TRBJ2-1, with 8 bases fitting TRBD1. CDR1 is SGHRS, CDR2 YFSETQ, per germline. V lost 6 bases and J lost 2; bases outside the gene matches: 10. This CDR3 is 16 amino acids long. In nucleotides, the CDR3 is TGCGCCAGCACTTTAACAGGGGGTAAGGCCTACAATGAGCAGTTCTTC. Translation gives CASTLTGGKAYNEQFF.

The CDR3 loop is CASSSTGQGGYDHEQYF. In DNA form, the CDR3 reads TGTGCCAGCAGCTCGACGGGACAGGGAGGTTATGACCACGAGCAGTACTTC. The rearrangement links TRBV7-9 to TRBJ2-7; 9 bases align to TRBD1. V lost 4 bases, J lost 5 bases, and 15 bases stayed unmatched. Germline V gives CDR1 SEHNR, CDR2 FQNEAQ (reference sequence). This CDR3 comprises 17 residues.

The chain is built from TRBV27 and TRBJ1-1, with TRBD1 matching 7 bases. Germline CDR1 MNHEY, CDR2 SMNVEV (reference sequence). Losses at the gene ends were 6 bases for V and 7 bases for J; bases not matched to a gene: 2. The CDR3 has 11 residues. CDR3 region: CASSRQGEAFF. In DNA form, the CDR3 reads TGTGCCAGCAGCCGACAGGGTGAAGCTTTCTTT.

This clone was detected once. The J gene is TRBJ1-1, the V gene TRBV5-8; TRBD1 matches at 9 bases. This CDR3 comprises 17 residues. CDR1 SGHTS and CDR2 YDEGEE come from the germline V gene. The V segment lost 4 bases and the J segment 4 bases; nucleotides outside the gene matches: 14. The CDR3 sequence is CASSPRRVGQGRTEAFF. The CDR3 coding sequence is TGTGCCAGCAGCCCCCGGAGGGTGGGACAGGGTCGCACTGAAGCTTTCTTT.

The chain recombines TRBV10-1 with TRBJ1-1; no clear D. The V gene lost 3 bases and the J gene lost 6 bases, with 5 bases spanning the gap. The germline V gene encodes CDR1 WNHNN and CDR2 SYGVQD (reference sequence). The CDR3 spans 11 residues. The CDR3 coding sequence is TGCGCCAGCAGTGATAGTGCTGAAGCTTTCTTT. It encodes CASSDSAEAFF.

The chain combines TRBV4-2 with TRBJ1-2; D unresolved. CDR3 length equals 13 residues. The germline gives CDR1 LGHNA, CDR2 YNFKEQ. With 0 bases removed from V and 7 bases from J, the gap between germline ends came to 9 bases. The chain's CDR3 is CASSQEAGGGYTF. The DNA of the CDR3 is TGTGCCAGCAGCCAAGAAGCCGGAGGTGGCTACACCTTC.

The V call is TRBV7-8, the J call TRBJ1-4; D gene unclear. Trimming took 1 base from V and 7 from J, leaving 13 bases between them. Germline V gene data show CDR1 as SGHVS and CDR2 as FQNEAQ. This CDR3 has 15 residues. As DNA, the CDR3 is TGTGCCAGCAGCTTAGATCGGGGTTGGGGTGAAAAACTGTTTTTT. It yields the protein CASSLDRGWGEKLFF.

V usage is TRBV4-3 and J usage is TRBJ2-1; D gene unclear. Germline lookup yields CDR1 LGHNA and CDR2 YSLEER. V shed 0 bases and J shed 2 bases, with 14 bases lying between them. This CDR3 is 17 amino acids long. CDR3 sequence: CASSQDDKGGTYNEQFF. The CDR3 DNA sequence: TGCGCCAGCAGCCAAGATGATAAGGGTGGGACCTACAATGAGCAGTTCTTC.

This chain uses TRBV27 with TRBJ2-1; the D gene could be TRBD1 or TRBD2 (5 bases each). Looked up from germline, CDR1 is MNHEY and CDR2 is SMNVEV (reference sequence). V lost 6 bases, J lost 0 bases, and 12 bases lay in between. There are 15 residues in the CDR3. The CDR3 region is CASRLGAASYNEQFF. The DNA for the CDR3 is TGTGCCAGCAGGCTCGGGGCCGCCTCCTACAATGAGCAGTTCTTC.

The V call is TRBV19, the J call TRBJ2-6, with D possibly being TRBD1 or TRBD2 (6 bases each). This CDR3 spans 15 amino acids. The germline V and J ends were trimmed by 4 bases and 6 bases, with 13 bases remaining between them. CDR1 and CDR2 from the germline V gene are LNHDA and SQIVND (reference sequence). In DNA, the CDR3 is TGTGCCAGTAGTACCCCGAGGGGGGCGGCCAACGTCCTGACTTTC. This translates into CASSTPRGAANVLTF.

This chain uses TRBV6-1 with TRBJ2-3, with D possibly matching TRBD2 (5 bases). With 3 bases removed from V and 4 bases from J, the gap between germline ends came to 11 bases. Germline V CDR1 and CDR2: MNHNS, SASEGT. The CDR3 loop spans 14 amino acids. CDR3: CASSEWTRADTQYF. In DNA, the CDR3 is TGTGCCAGCAGTGAGTGGACTCGTGCAGATACGCAGTATTTT.

This chain uses TRBV6-4 with TRBJ2-2; 8 bases fit TRBD1. This CDR3 comprises 14 residues. The trim removed 8 bases at V and 5 bases at J, leaving 7 bases unmatched. CDR1 is MRHNA, CDR2 SNTAGT, per germline. The DNA for the CDR3 is TGTGCCAGCTCCGGACAGGGAGGAACCGGGGAGCTGTTTTTT. This encodes CASSGQGGTGELFF.

V and J are TRBV2 and TRBJ1-3; D uncertain. CDR3 size: 14 residues. From germline, CDR1 is SNHLY and CDR2 FYNNEI. V was pared by 3 bases and J by 0 bases, with 6 bases between. In DNA form, the CDR3 reads TGTGCCAGCAGTGAGGTGACCTCTGGAAACACCATATATTTT. This sequence encodes CASSEVTSGNTIYF.

The chain combines TRBV6-1 with TRBJ2-7, with 10 bases aligning to TRBD1. The CDR3 consists of 15 residues. The V and J ends lost 1 base and 2 bases, in that order; junction bases with no gene match: 2. From germline, CDR1 is MNHNS and CDR2 SASEGT. CDR3 residues: CASSEGDRGTYEQYF. In nucleotides, the CDR3 is TGTGCCAGCAGTGAAGGGGACAGGGGAACCTACGAGCAGTACTTC.

V is TRBV3-1 (or the pseudogene TRBV3-2) and J is TRBJ2-7, with D uncertain. The CDR3 is 15 residues long. The V gene lost 0 bases and the J gene lost 0 bases, with 9 bases spanning the gap. The germline CDR1 and CDR2 sequences are LGHDT and YNNKEL (reference sequence). CDR3 DNA sequence: TGTGCCAGCAGCCAAGATGAGGTGAGCTCCTACGAGCAGTACTTC. It yields the protein CASSQDEVSSYEQYF.

The V and J genes are TRBV4-3 and TRBJ2-2, with D maybe TRBD2 (7 bases). CDR1 is LGHNA, CDR2 YSLEER, per germline. Trimming shortened V by 7 bases and J by 6 bases, and 18 bases separated the two germline ends. CDR3 length: 15 amino acids. The CDR3 region has the DNA TGCGCCAGCACCTTTACCGAGGGGGGGCCCGGGGAGCTGTTTTTT. It translates to CASTFTEGGPGELFF.

The V gene is TRBV14, the J gene TRBJ2-7; no definite D call. Germline loops: CDR1 SGHDN, CDR2 FVKESK. V was trimmed by 1 base and J by 3 bases, leaving 7 bases between them. The CDR3 length is 13 residues. The CDR3 DNA follows: TGTGCCAGCAGCCAAGCTTTTTACTACGAGCAGTACTTC. Its translation is CASSQAFYYEQYF.

The genes are TRBV6-5 and TRBJ1-6; perhaps TRBD1 as D (5 bases). CDR3 length: 14 amino acids. CDR1 and CDR2 from the germline V gene are MNHEY and SVGAGI. Trimming took off 2 bases at V and 9 bases at J, with 11 bases between the two ends. Here the CDR3 reads CASSYQGSGSPLHF. The CDR3 DNA reads TGTGCCAGCAGTTACCAGGGTTCGGGTTCACCCCTCCACTTT.

The chain is built from TRBV5-4 and TRBJ1-2; possible D gene TRBD1, 5 bases. The V end lost 0 bases, the J end lost 7 bases, and 10 bases lay between the germline ends. In germline, CDR1 is SGHNT, CDR2 YYREEE (reference sequence). This CDR3 is built from 13 residues. The DNA for the CDR3 is TGTGCCAGCAGCTTGGGGCCAGGGTCTGGCTACACCTTC. It specifies CASSLGPGSGYTF.

The chain combines TRBV15 with TRBJ1-5, with no clear D. Germline CDR1 is LNHNV and CDR2 is YYDKDF (reference sequence). Trimming cost V 0 bases and J 6 bases, with 6 bases left between them. This CDR3 has 13 residues. The CDR3 here is CATSRDPSQPQHF. Written as DNA, the CDR3 is TGTGCCACCAGCAGAGATCCGTCTCAGCCCCAGCATTTT. Supplemented by reference TRBV15 and TRBJ1-5, the full variable domain reads DAMVIQNPRYQVTQFGKPVTLSCSQTLNHNVMYWYQQKSSQAPKLLFHYYDKDFNNEADTPDNFQSRRPNTSFCFLDIRSPGLGDTAMYLCATSRDPSQPQHFGDGTRLSIL.

The J gene is TRBJ1-6, the V gene TRBV27, with D possibly matching TRBD1 (6 bases). The CDR3 runs to 16 residues. The germline V gene encodes CDR1 MNHEY and CDR2 SMNVEV (reference sequence). Deletions cut 4 bases from V and 10 bases from J, with 20 bases between. The CDR3 DNA reads as TGTGCCAGCAGTTATATGGGGGCGGCCCTAAGATCACCCCTCCACTTT. It specifies CASSYMGAALRSPLHF.

The chain recombines TRBV5-1 with TRBJ2-1, with 7 bases that match TRBD2. CDR1 is SGHRS, CDR2 YFSETQ, per germline. V was clipped by 2 bases and J by 10 bases; unmatched bases: 9. The CDR3 extends over 14 amino acids. DNA for the CDR3: TGCGCCAGCAGCTTTGAGGGGCGGGGGAAGGAGCAGTTCTTC. Translated: CASSFEGRGKEQFF.